The 26 T cell receptor beta chains below were found in one sample sequenced in a study of T-cell memory formation after mild COVID-19. TCRdb re-called the 5' RACE reads with MiXCR, one entry per CDR3 protein. The sample holds 470,000 or so distinct CDR3 sequences, 15% to 20% seen once. Sample: PBMCs or a T cell subset sorted from them (not recorded which). The receptor set was obtained from an adult woman who had mild COVID-19 (a few samples of this study predate the infection). Cell type and time point are not known.

Many counts were recorded for this clonotype. The chain couples TRBV10-3 to TRBJ2-2; D unresolved. Trimming took 3 bases from V and 0 from J, leaving 5 bases between them. The germline gives CDR1 ENHRY, CDR2 SYGVKD. The length of the CDR3 is 14 residues. CDR3: CAISDPSNTGELFF. The CDR3 coding sequence is TGTGCCATCAGTGACCCCTCGAACACCGGGGAGCTGTTTTTT.

V gene TRBV19 combines with J gene TRBJ2-3; TRBD1 agrees at 8 bases. Germline V lookup: CDR1 LNHDA, CDR2 SQIVND (reference sequence). Trimming cost V 5 bases and J 0 bases; bases outside gene matches: 7. The CDR3 runs to 16 residues. CDR3 in amino acids: CASSQTGTGSTDTQYF. The CDR3 nucleotides are TGTGCCAGTAGTCAGACCGGGACAGGAAGCACAGATACGCAGTATTTT.

The rearrangement uses TRBV7-6 and TRBJ2-5; weak D call: TRBD1 (5 bases). The CDR3 is 17 amino acids. CDR1 is SGHVS, CDR2 FNYEAQ, per germline. The V end lost 1 base, the J end lost 5 bases, and 20 bases lay between the germline ends. CDR3 loop: CASSLGPAGFGGETQYF. Here the CDR3 DNA reads TGTGCCAGCAGCTTAGGCCCTGCAGGGTTTGGTGGGGAGACCCAGTACTTC.

The chain combines TRBV12-3 or TRBV12-4 with TRBJ2-1; a weak D match, TRBD2 (5 bases). V lost 1 base, J lost 8 bases, and 12 bases lay in between. This CDR3 has 14 amino acids. CDR3 region: CASSLEVSGYEQFF. CDR3 sequence (DNA): TGTGCCAGCAGTTTAGAGGTATCGGGGTATGAGCAGTTCTTC.

This clonotype was seen many times. The chain combines TRBV4-2 with TRBJ2-1; D might be TRBD1 (6 bases). The CDR3 totals 17 residues. Germline values: CDR1 LGHNA, CDR2 YNFKEQ. The V and J ends lost 1 base and 2 bases respectively, with 15 bases between them. The CDR3 DNA is TGTGCCAGCAGCCAAGGGGGGCAGGGGTCTACCTACAATGAGCAGTTCTTC. This gives the protein CASSQGGQGSTYNEQFF.

This chain joins TRBV4-1 and TRBJ1-2; perhaps TRBD1 as D (5 bases). CDR3 length: 12 residues. In germline, CDR1 is MGHRA, CDR2 YSYEKL. Trimming removed 3 bases at V and 8 bases at J, with 10 bases between. CDR3 sequence (DNA): TGCGCCAGCAGCCAGGGACCTTGGGGCTACACCTTC. Its translation is CASSQGPWGYTF.

The V gene is TRBV24-1, the J gene TRBJ2-1; D uncertain. Germline lookup yields CDR1 KGHDR and CDR2 SFDVKD. CDR3 length: 13 amino acids. V lost 5 bases and J lost 8, with 12 bases in between. CDR3 nucleotides: TGTGCCACCAGTGCCGATACAGAAGATGAGCAGTTCTTC. This sequence encodes CATSADTEDEQFF.

With respect to this clonotype: One junction end disagrees with the germline gene, perhaps due to a read error. The chain carries TRBV7-7 and TRBJ2-1; TRBD1 might be the D (6 bases). The CDR3 sequence is 14 residues long. Germline-derived CDR1 and CDR2 are SSHAT and FNYEAQ (reference sequence). The CDR3 region has the DNA TGTGCTAGCAGCCGATCAACAGGGCTCAATGAGCAGTTCTTC. This gives the protein CASSRSTGLNEQFF.

This clonotype has more than one count but fewer than ten. DNA for the CDR3: TGTGCCAGCAGCTGGGACTACCTATACAATGAGCAGTTCTTC. Its protein is CASSWDYLYNEQFF. The chain couples TRBV7-2 to TRBJ2-1; the match to TRBD2 covers 7 bases. Per the germline V gene, CDR1 is SGHTA and CDR2 is FQGNSA. V dropped 4 bases and J dropped 4; count of bases not matched to a gene: 4. The CDR3 runs to 14 residues.

This chain joins TRBV6-5 and TRBJ1-1; D call uncertain. The V end was cut by 4 bases, the J end by 9 bases, with 15 bases between. Germline V gene sequence: CDR1 MNHEY, CDR2 SVGAGI. This CDR3 is built from 13 residues. The CDR3 loop reads CASSSPSTVKAFF. The CDR3 DNA is TGTGCCAGCAGTTCCCCATCCACCGTTAAAGCTTTCTTT.

This clonotype was found a few times. V usage is TRBV20-1 and J usage is TRBJ2-7; D may match TRBD1 or TRBD2 (5 bases each). The CDR3 consists of 16 residues. Germline lookup yields CDR1 DFQATT and CDR2 SNEGSKA (reference sequence). With 1 base removed from V and 0 bases from J, the gap between germline ends came to 16 bases. CDR3 amino acids: CSARGWRTTSSYEQYF. The DNA of the CDR3 is TGCAGTGCTAGAGGATGGAGGACAACCAGCTCCTACGAGCAGTACTTC.

This chain uses TRBV5-1 with TRBJ2-7, with D perhaps being TRBD1 or TRBD2 (5 bases each). The germline gives CDR1 SGHRS, CDR2 YFSETQ. The V and J ends lost 1 base and 5 bases respectively, with 13 bases between them. The CDR3 covers 14 residues. In DNA form, the CDR3 reads TGCGCCAGCAGCTTGTGGACACCGGAGGACGAGCAGTACTTC. Amino acids: CASSLWTPEDEQYF.

The chain couples TRBV6-6 to TRBJ2-6, with D possibly matching TRBD1 (6 bases). The germline V and J ends were trimmed by 7 bases and 1 base, with 11 bases remaining between them. There are 15 residues in the CDR3. Germline V gene data show CDR1 as MNHNY and CDR2 as SVGAGI (reference sequence). The CDR3 protein is CASNRDRSGANVLTF. The CDR3 coding sequence is TGTGCCAGCAATCGAGACAGGTCTGGGGCCAACGTCCTGACTTTC.

V is TRBV7-9 and J is TRBJ2-5, with a weak D call TRBD2 (5 bases). CDR3 length: 17 amino acids. With 1 base removed from V and 5 bases from J, the gap between germline ends came to 20 bases. The germline V gene encodes CDR1 SEHNR and CDR2 FQNEAQ (reference sequence). CDR3 DNA sequence: TGTGCCAGCAGCTTAGGGCTAGCACCTCCCGGGTATGAGACCCAGTACTTC. Translating gives CASSLGLAPPGYETQYF. Full variable domain (outside the CDR3, taken from reference TRBV7-9 and TRBJ2-5): DTGVSQNPRHKITKRGQNVTFRCDPISEHNRLYWYRQTLGQGPEFLTYFQNEAQLEKSRLLSDRFSAERPKGSFSTLEIQRTEQGDSAMYLCASSLGLAPPGYETQYFGPGTRLLVL.

The CDR3 loop is CASTVGNINTGELFF. The CDR3 DNA is TGTGCCAGCACGGTGGGGAATATCAACACCGGGGAGCTGTTTTTT. The rearrangement uses TRBV6-6 and TRBJ2-2, with no clear D. CDR3 length: 15 amino acids. The V gene lost 7 bases and the J gene lost 2 bases, with 14 bases spanning the gap. Germline V gene lookup returns CDR1 MNHNY and CDR2 SVGAGI (reference sequence).

The V call is TRBV7-9, the J call TRBJ2-3; TRBD2 aligns across 14 bases. After removal of 5 bases from V and 1 base from J, the junction contained 8 bases not matched to a gene. Germline V gives CDR1 SEHNR, CDR2 FQNEAQ (reference sequence). This CDR3 is built from 18 residues. This CDR3 is CASSPRATSGRGTDTQYF. The CDR3 DNA reads as TGTGCCAGCAGCCCTCGTGCGACTAGCGGGAGGGGCACAGATACGCAGTATTTT.

The CDR3 coding sequence is TGTGCCACCAGTGGAGCGGGACAGAGGGATGAGCAGTTCTTC. Its translation: CATSGAGQRDEQFF. This chain links TRBV24-1 with TRBJ2-1; TRBD1 or TRBD2 may be the D gene (7 bases each). Germline CDR1 and CDR2: KGHDR and SFDVKD. The CDR3 has 14 residues. Trimming removed 5 bases at V and 8 bases at J, with 15 bases between.

This chain joins TRBV27 and TRBJ1-1, with TRBD1 matching over 9 bases. V lost 1 base to trimming and J lost 0 bases; unmatched junction nucleotides: 3. The CDR3 is 16 residues long. CDR1 and CDR2 from the germline V gene are MNHEY and SMNVEV (reference sequence). The CDR3 DNA is TGTGCCAGCAGTTTATGGGGACAGGGATTGAACACTGAAGCTTTCTTT. This gives the protein CASSLWGQGLNTEAFF.

The chain employs TRBV3-1 and TRBJ2-7, with D possibly matching TRBD2 (6 bases). Trimming pared 4 bases from V and 7 bases from J, leaving 20 bases between. CDR1 and CDR2 (germline): LGHDT, YNNKEL (reference sequence). The CDR3 has 15 residues. CDR3 coding DNA: TGTGCCAGCAGCCCCGGGACTGGAGTAGGAGTAGAGCAGTACTTC. Encoded protein: CASSPGTGVGVEQYF.

This clonotype has at least ten counts. The chain links TRBV20-1 to TRBJ2-6, with 12 bases aligning to TRBD2. The CDR3 sequence is 18 residues long. Germline V CDR1 and CDR2: DFQATT, SNEGSKA (reference sequence). Trimming cost V 6 bases and J 0 bases; bases outside gene matches: 9. The CDR3 reads CSAPTGLAGRSGANVLTF. As DNA, the CDR3 is TGCAGTGCCCCTACCGGACTAGCGGGACGCTCTGGGGCCAACGTCCTGACTTTC.

The CDR3 sequence: CASRRGRIQETQYF. The CDR3 DNA reads TGTGCCAGCCGCCGCGGGCGAATCCAAGAGACCCAGTACTTC. The rearrangement uses TRBV12-3 or TRBV12-4 and TRBJ2-5; D might be TRBD2 (5 bases). V was pared by 8 bases and J by 1 base, with 14 bases between. The CDR3 runs to 14 residues.

This rearrangement joins TRBV5-4 to TRBJ2-3; 13 bases fit TRBD2. The CDR3 has 16 amino acids. V lost 6 bases and J lost 3; bases outside the gene matches: 7. CDR1 is SGHNT and CDR2 is YYREEE in the germline V gene (reference sequence). The chain's CDR3 is CASTRTSGSRTDTQYF. For the CDR3, the DNA is TGTGCCAGCACCCGGACTAGCGGGAGTAGGACAGATACGCAGTATTTT.

This clonotype was seen a handful of times. The chain recombines TRBV7-2 with TRBJ2-3; D unresolved. CDR3 length equals 13 residues. V lost 0 bases and J lost 4, with 5 bases in between. Germline V lookup: CDR1 SGHTA, CDR2 FQGNSA. CDR3: CASSLADPDTQYF. The CDR3 DNA reads TGTGCCAGCAGCTTAGCAGATCCAGATACGCAGTATTTT.

This clonotype has more than one count but fewer than ten. The genes are TRBV9 and TRBJ2-7; D may be TRBD1 or TRBD2 (5 bases each). CDR1 SGDLS and CDR2 YYNGEE come from the germline V gene. Trimming left V 0 bases short and J 6 bases short, with 7 bases between. This CDR3 spans 12 amino acids. This CDR3 reads CASSVVGTEQYF. In DNA form, the CDR3 reads TGTGCCAGCAGCGTAGTGGGGACCGAGCAGTACTTC.

The chain employs TRBV20-1 and TRBJ1-2; perhaps TRBD1 as D (5 bases). V lost 6 bases and J lost 3, with 17 bases in between. There are 14 residues in the CDR3. Germline CDR1 is DFQATT and CDR2 is SNEGSKA (reference sequence). This CDR3 is CSALEKGQDYGYTF. The CDR3 DNA follows: TGCAGTGCATTAGAAAAAGGACAAGACTATGGCTACACCTTC.

Note on this clonotype: Relative to the germline gene, one junction end is altered; a read error may explain this. The genes are TRBV15 and TRBJ1-5, with D possibly TRBD1 on 6 matching bases. The CDR3 is 15 residues long. Germline CDR1 LNHNV, CDR2 YYDKDF (reference sequence). CDR3 loop: CDTSSTGFAEQPQHF. The CDR3 DNA is TGTGACACCAGCAGTACAGGGTTTGCGGAACAGCCCCAGCATTTT. The variable domain in full, with the rest retrieved from reference TRBV15 and TRBJ1-5, is DAMVIQNPRYQVTQFGKPVTLSCSQTLNHNVMYWYQQKSSQAPKLLFHYYDKDFNNEADTPDNFQSRRPNTSFCFLDIRSPGLGDTAMYLCDTSSTGFAEQPQHFGDGTRLSIL.